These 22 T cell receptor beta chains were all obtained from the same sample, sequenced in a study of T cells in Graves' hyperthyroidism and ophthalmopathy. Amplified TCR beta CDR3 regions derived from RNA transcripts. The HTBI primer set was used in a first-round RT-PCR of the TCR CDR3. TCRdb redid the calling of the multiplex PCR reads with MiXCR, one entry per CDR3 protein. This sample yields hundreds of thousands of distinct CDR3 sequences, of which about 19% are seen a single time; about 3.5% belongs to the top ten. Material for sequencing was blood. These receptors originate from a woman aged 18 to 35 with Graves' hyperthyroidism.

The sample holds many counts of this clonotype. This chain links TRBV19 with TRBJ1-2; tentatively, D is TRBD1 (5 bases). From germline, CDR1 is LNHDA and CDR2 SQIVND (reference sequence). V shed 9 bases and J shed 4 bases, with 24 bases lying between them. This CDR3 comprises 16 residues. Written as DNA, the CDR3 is TGTGCCAGCAACACCCTGGGGACCGCGTCTAGCTATGGCTACACCTTC. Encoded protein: CASNTLGTASSYGYTF.

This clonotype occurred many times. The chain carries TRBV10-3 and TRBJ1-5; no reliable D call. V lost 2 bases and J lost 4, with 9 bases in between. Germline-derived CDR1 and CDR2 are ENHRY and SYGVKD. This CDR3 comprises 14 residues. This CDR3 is CAISEKGTNQPQHF. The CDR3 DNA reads TGTGCCATCAGTGAGAAGGGAACTAATCAGCCCCAGCATTTT.

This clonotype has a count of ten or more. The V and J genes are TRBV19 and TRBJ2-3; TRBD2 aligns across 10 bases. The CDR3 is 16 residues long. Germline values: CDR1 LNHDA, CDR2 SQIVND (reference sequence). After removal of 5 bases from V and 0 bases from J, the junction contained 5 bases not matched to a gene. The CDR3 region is CASSFIAGGSTDTQYF. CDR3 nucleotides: TGTGCCAGTAGTTTCATAGCGGGGGGAAGCACAGATACGCAGTATTTT.

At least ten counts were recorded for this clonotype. The CDR3 nucleotides read TGTGCCAGCAGCTCAGGGGGACAGGGGGACTACGAGCAGTACTTC. Translating gives CASSSGGQGDYEQYF. The chain recombines TRBV28 with TRBJ2-7; 11 bases are a match to TRBD1. The CDR3 consists of 15 residues. V lost 6 bases, J lost 3 bases, and 7 bases stayed unmatched. Per the germline V gene, CDR1 is MDHEN and CDR2 is SYDVKM.

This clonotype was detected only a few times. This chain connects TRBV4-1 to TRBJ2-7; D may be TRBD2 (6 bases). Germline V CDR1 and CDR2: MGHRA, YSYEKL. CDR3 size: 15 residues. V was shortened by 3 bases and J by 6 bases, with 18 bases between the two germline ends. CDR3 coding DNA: TGCGCCAGCAGCCACTACCGGGACCAGGGAGGCGAGCAGTACTTC. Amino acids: CASSHYRDQGGEQYF.

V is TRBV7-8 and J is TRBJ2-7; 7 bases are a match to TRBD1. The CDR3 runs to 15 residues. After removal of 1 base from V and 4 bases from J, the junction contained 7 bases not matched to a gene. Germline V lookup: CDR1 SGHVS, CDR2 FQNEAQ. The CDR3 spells CASSLGGTAPYEQYF. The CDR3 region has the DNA TGTGCCAGCAGCTTAGGTGGGACAGCCCCTTACGAGCAGTACTTC. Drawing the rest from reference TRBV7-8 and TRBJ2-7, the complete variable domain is GAGVSQSPRYKVAKRGQDVALRCDPISGHVSLFWYQQALGQGPEFLTYFQNEAQLDKSGLPSDRFFAERPEGSVSTLKIQRTQQEDSAVYLCASSLGGTAPYEQYFGPGTRLTVT.

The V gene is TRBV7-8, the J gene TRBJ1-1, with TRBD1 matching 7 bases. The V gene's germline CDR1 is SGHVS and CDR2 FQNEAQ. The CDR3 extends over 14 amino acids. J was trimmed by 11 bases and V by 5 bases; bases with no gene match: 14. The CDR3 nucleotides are TGTGCCAGCAGCCTTATGACAGGGTCAACTTTGGCTTTCTTT. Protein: CASSLMTGSTLAFF.

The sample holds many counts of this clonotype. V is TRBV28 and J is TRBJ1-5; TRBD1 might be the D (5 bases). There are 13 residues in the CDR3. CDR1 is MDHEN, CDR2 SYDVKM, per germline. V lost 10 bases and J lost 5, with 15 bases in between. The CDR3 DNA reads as TGTGCCACTTCGGACCGGGGGGATCAGCCCCAGCATTTT. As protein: CATSDRGDQPQHF.

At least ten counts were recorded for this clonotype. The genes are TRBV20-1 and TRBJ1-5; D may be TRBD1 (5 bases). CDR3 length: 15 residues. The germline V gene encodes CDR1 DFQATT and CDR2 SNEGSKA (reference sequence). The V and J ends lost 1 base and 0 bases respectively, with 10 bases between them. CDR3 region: CSARGRVYSNQPQHF. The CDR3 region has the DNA TGCAGTGCTAGAGGCAGGGTGTATAGCAATCAGCCCCAGCATTTT.

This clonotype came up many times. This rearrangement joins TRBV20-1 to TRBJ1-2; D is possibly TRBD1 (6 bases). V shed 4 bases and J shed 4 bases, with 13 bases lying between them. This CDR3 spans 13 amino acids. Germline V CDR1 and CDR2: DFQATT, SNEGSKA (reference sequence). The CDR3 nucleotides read TGCAGTGCTACCCCCGGGACACCCTATGGCTACACCTTC. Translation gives CSATPGTPYGYTF.

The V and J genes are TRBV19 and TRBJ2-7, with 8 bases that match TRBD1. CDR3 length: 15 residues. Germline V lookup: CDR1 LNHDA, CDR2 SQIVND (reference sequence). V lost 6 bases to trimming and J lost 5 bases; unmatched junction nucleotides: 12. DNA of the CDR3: TGTGCCAGTAGAGGTTCCGGGACAGGCGTCCACGAGCAGTACTTC. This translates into CASRGSGTGVHEQYF.

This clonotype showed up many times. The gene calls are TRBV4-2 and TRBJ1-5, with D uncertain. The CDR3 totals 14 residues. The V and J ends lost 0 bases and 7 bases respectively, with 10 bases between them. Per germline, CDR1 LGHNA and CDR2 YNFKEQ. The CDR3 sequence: CASSQEVGQQPQHF. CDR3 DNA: TGTGCCAGCAGCCAAGAGGTGGGCCAGCAGCCCCAGCATTTT.

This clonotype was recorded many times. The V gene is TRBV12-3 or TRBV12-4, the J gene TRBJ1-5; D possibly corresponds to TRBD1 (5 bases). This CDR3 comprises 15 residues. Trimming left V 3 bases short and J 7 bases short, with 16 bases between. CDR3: CASSLGDGSGQPQHF. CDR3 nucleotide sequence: TGTGCCAGCAGTTTGGGGGATGGGTCGGGGCAGCCCCAGCATTTT.

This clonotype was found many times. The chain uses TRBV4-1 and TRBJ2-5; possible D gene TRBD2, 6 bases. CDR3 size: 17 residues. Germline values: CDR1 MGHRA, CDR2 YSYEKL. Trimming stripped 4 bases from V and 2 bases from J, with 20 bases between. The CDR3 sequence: CASSRQPGGLSQETQYF. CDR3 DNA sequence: TGCGCCAGCAGCCGTCAACCTGGGGGACTTTCGCAAGAGACCCAGTACTTC.

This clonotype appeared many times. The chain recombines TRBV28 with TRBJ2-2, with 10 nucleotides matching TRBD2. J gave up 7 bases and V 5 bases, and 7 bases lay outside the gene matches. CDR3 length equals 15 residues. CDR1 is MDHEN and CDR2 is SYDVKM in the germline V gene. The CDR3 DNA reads TGTGCCAGCAGTGGTAGCGGGGGGAGCTTCGGGGAGCTGTTTTTT. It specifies CASSGSGGSFGELFF.

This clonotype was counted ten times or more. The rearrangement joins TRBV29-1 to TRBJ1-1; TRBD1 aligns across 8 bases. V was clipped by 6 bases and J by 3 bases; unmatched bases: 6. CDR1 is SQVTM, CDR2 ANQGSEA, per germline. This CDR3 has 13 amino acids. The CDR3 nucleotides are TGCAGCGTGCGGACAGGGAGGGACACTGAAGCTTTCTTT. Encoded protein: CSVRTGRDTEAFF.

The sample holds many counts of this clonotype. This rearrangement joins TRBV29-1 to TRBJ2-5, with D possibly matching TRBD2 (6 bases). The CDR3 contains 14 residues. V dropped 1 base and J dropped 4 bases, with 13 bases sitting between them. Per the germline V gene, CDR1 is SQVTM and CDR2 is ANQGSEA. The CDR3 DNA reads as TGCAGCGTTGAAGCGGGGGAGGTGGCAGAGACCCAGTACTTC. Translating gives CSVEAGEVAETQYF.

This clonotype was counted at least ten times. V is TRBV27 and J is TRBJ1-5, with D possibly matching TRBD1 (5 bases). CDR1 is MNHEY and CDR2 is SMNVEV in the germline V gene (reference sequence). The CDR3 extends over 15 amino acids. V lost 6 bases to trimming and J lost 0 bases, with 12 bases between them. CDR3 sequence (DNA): TGTGCCAGCAGCCCGCAGGGTTATAGCAATCAGCCCCAGCATTTT. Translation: CASSPQGYSNQPQHF.

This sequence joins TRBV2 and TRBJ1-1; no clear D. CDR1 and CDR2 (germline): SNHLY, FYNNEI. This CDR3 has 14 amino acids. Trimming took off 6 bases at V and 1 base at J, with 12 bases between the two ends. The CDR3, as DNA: TGTGCCAGCAGGAAACGGGCCGCGAACACTGAAGCTTTCTTT. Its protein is CASRKRAANTEAFF.

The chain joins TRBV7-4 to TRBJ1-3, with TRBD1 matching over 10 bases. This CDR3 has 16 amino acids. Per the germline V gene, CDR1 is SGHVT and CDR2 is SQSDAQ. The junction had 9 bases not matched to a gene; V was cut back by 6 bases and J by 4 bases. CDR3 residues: CASSASGTGVGNTIYF. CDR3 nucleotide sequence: TGTGCCAGCAGTGCTTCGGGGACAGGGGTCGGAAACACCATATATTTT.

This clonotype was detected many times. CDR3 sequence (DNA): TGTGCCAGCAGTGAAGCGGCGGACACCGGGGAGCTGTTTTTT. Translation: CASSEAADTGELFF. The V gene is TRBV6-1, the J gene TRBJ2-2, with D unresolved. This CDR3 region has 14 residues. The V gene's germline CDR1 is MNHNS and CDR2 SASEGT. Trimming shortened V by 0 bases and J by 3 bases, and 5 bases separated the two germline ends.

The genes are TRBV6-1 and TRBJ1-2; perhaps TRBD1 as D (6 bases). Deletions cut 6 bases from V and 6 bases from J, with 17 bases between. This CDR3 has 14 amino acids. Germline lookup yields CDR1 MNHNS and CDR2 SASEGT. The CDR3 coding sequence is TGTGCCAGCAGCCGAGGGACACCTGTCCATGGCTACACCTTC. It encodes CASSRGTPVHGYTF.